This TCR beta chain was identified in a study of Ad26.COV2.S vaccination and SARS-CoV-2 variants. Study context: The authors gave Ad26.COV2.S intramuscularly, either once or twice 56 days apart.

General study findings and limits: Vaccine recipients and placebo recipients showed similar non-spike TCR breadth. Spike-specific TCR breadth was greater in vaccine than placebo recipients. TCR breadth and depth analyses may have underestimated total T cell responses.

There are 15 residues in the CDR3. Per the germline V gene, CDR1 is SGHDT and CDR2 is YYEEEE. V shed 0 bases and J 10 bases; nucleotides not matched to a gene: 6. Sequenced by immunoSEQ multiplex PCR; TCRdb stores in-frame clones only, minus some. The sample lists 300,000 to 500,000 clones, around nine tenths occurring once. For this clone: Its antigen is as yet unknown.

As for treatment: around 19 received Ad26.COV2.S at low or high dose, single or two shots; about 5 received placebo; per-sample allocation not given. On day 63 after the first injection, vaccine and placebo recipients gave samples. Material: peripheral blood, obtained in a trial of Ad26.COV2.S vaccine versus placebo. The receptor's source is a person between 18 and 60 years old who received the Ad26.COV2.S COVID-19 vaccine or a placebo. The V gene is TRBV5-6, the J gene TRBJ2-1, with TRBD1 identical over 11 bases. DNA of the CDR3: TGTGCCAGCAGCTTGGTTGGACAGGGGGCCTGGGAGCAGTTCTTC. It codes for CASSLVGQGAWEQFF.